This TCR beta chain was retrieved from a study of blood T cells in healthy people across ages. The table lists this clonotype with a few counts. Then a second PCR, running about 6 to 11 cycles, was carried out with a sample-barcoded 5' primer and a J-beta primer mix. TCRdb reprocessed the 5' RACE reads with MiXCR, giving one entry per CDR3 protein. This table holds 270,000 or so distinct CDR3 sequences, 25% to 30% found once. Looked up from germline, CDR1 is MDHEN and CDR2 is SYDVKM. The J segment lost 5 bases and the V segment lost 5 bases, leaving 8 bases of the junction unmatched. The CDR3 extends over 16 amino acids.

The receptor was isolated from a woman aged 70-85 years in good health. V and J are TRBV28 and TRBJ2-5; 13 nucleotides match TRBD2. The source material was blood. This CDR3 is CASSMAGTSGIETQYF. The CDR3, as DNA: TGTGCCAGCAGTATGGCCGGGACTAGCGGGATTGAGACCCAGTACTTC.